Listed below are T cell receptor beta chains from one sample, sequenced in a study of post-analysis software for immune sequencing data. TCRdb ran MiXCR on the PCR reads and lists one entry per CDR3 protein. The table lists 150,000 or so distinct CDR3 sequences, around 34% of them singletons. Sequenced material: blood, taken after autologous hematopoietic stem cell transplantation. The receptors originated from a girl under 18 with multiple sclerosis. CDR3s include the opening cysteine and the closing phenylalanine or tryptophan. D genes are given only for firm matches. Part of the rows lack a size; the others show once, few, many or a class for expanded clones.

D gene,J gene,clone size,V gene,CDR3 protein,CDR3 DNA
NA,TRBJ2-2,NA,TRBV12-3/TRBV12-4,CASSSYWVVNTGELFF,TGTGCCAGCAGTTCCTACTGGGTCGTTAACACCGGGGAGCTGTTTTTT
NA,TRBJ2-5,NA,TRBV7-9,CASSPPLGQGLETQYF,TGTGCCAGCAGCCCCCCCCTCGGACAAGGGTTGGAGACCCAGTACTTC
TRBD1,TRBJ2-3,NA,TRBV14,CASSQDSPGQGTDTQYF,TGTGCCAGCAGCCAAGATAGCCCGGGACAGGGCACAGATACGCAGTATTTT
NA,TRBJ2-1,few,TRBV12-3/TRBV12-4,CASSLFARRNEQFF,TGTGCCAGCAGTTTATTCGCGAGGCGGAATGAGCAGTTCTTC
TRBD2,TRBJ2-1,NA,TRBV7-3,CASSLVLVLAVYNEQFF,TGTGCCAGCAGCTTAGTTCTGGTACTAGCGGTTTACAATGAGCAGTTCTTC
TRBD2,TRBJ2-7,NA,TRBV4-2,CASSQDWGTSYEQYF,TGTGCCAGCAGCCAAGACTGGGGGACTAGTTACGAGCAGTACTTC
NA,TRBJ2-1,NA,TRBV14,CASSRLPARAGVDEQFF,TGTGCCAGCAGCCGTCTCCCGGCGAGGGCCGGCGTTGATGAGCAGTTCTTC
NA,TRBJ2-1,NA,TRBV10-2,CASSSPTSIIANEQFF,TGCGCCAGCAGTTCCCCGACTAGTATTATCGCGAATGAGCAGTTCTTC
NA,TRBJ2-5,NA,TRBV12-3/TRBV12-4,CASSLGRGETQYF,TGTGCCAGCAGTTTAGGCAGAGGAGAGACCCAGTACTTC
TRBD1,TRBJ1-3,NA,TRBV4-1,CASSQDYGQADSGNTIYF,TGCGCCAGCAGCCAAGATTATGGACAGGCCGACTCTGGAAACACCATATATTTT
TRBD1,TRBJ2-4,few,TRBV6-1,CASRTRQGAFLLRKNIQYF,TGTGCCAGCCGCACTAGACAGGGGGCATTTCTTTTGCGAAAAAACATTCAGTACTTC
TRBD1,TRBJ2-3,few,TRBV28,CASSDDRAAQYF,TGTGCCAGCAGCGATGACAGGGCTGCGCAGTATTTT
NA,TRBJ2-1,few,TRBV29-1,CSVELPREGPIEQFF,TGCAGCGTTGAACTCCCCCGGGAAGGGCCGATCGAGCAGTTCTTC
NA,TRBJ2-3,few,TRBV19,CASSPGVSTDTQYF,TGTGCCAGTAGTCCAGGAGTTAGCACAGATACGCAGTATTTT
NA,TRBJ1-1,NA,TRBV29-1,CSAGVGMNTEAFF,TGCAGCGCCGGGGTTGGGATGAACACTGAAGCTTTCTTT
TRBD2,TRBJ2-6,NA,TRBV10-3,CAISEPGTRGSGADVLTF,TGTGCCATCAGTGAGCCAGGGACTAGGGGCTCTGGGGCCGACGTCCTGACTTTC
NA,TRBJ2-3,few,TRBV28,CASSRGPGLAGSDTQYF,TGTGCCAGCAGTCGGGGCCCTGGCCTAGCCGGGTCGGATACGCAGTATTTT
TRBD2,TRBJ2-1,NA,TRBV12-3/TRBV12-4,CASRGLARNTQFF,TGTGCCAGCAGGGGACTAGCTAGAAATACGCAGTTCTTC
NA,TRBJ2-5,NA,TRBV20-1,CSARSTGEKTQYF,TGCAGTGCTAGGAGTACTGGGGAGAAGACCCAGTACTTC
NA,TRBJ1-1,few,TRBV19,CASSIWGAGTEAFF,TGTGCCAGTAGTATTTGGGGCGCAGGCACTGAAGCTTTCTTT
TRBD2,TRBJ2-1,few,TRBV7-8,CASSPNLAGGYNEQFF,TGTGCCAGCAGCCCTAACCTAGCGGGAGGTTACAATGAGCAGTTCTTC
TRBD1,TRBJ1-2,few,TRBV6-6,CASSYSNLGTGDGYTF,TGTGCCAGCAGTTACTCGAATTTAGGGACAGGGGACGGCTACACCTTC